This T cell receptor (beta chain) appears in the sequencing data of a study of human T cells and chemical hapten exposure. Study background: Weekly administration of diphenylcyclopropenone to the scalp of patients continued throughout the approximately 23-week study.

TCRdb called the RACE reads again in MiXCR, with one record for every CDR3 protein. The sample has 50,000 to 65,000 distinct CDR3 sequences; 11% are singletons. Indicated time point: pre-sensitization, week 0. Documented treatment: therapeutic diphenylcyclopropenone sensitization with weekly scalp DPC. Study conclusions and caveats: Patch test score was positively correlated with the counts of PT1 expanded TCRs. Versus controls, significantly more large CDR3 similarity clusters arose from expanded TCRs.

This clonotype appeared many times. Its matching antigen is unknown. This sequence was found in a woman aged 40 to 50 with alopecia areata. Some clones in this sample may be carry-over from other donors' samples. The sample in question was whole blood, obtained in connection with sensitization to the hapten diphenylcyclopropenone (DPC).

This CDR3 is CSYKRGPYEQYF. CDR3 sequence (DNA): TGCAGCTACAAGAGGGGCCCCTACGAGCAGTACTTC. This rearrangement joins TRBV29-1 to TRBJ2-7; D is perhaps TRBD1 or TRBD2 (5 bases each). The V gene's germline CDR1 is SQVTM and CDR2 ANQGSEA. CDR3 length: 12 residues. Trimming shortened V by 8 bases and J by 2 bases, and 13 bases separated the two germline ends.